Following are 30 T cell receptor beta chains from one sample sequenced in a study of shared clonotypes between healthy human individuals. Here immunoSEQ multiplex PCR was the method, and the copy in TCRdb shows in-frame clones only, minus some. This sample has around 580,000 clones; roughly 98% occur once, and the top ten carry approximately 0.3%. CD8 cells regarded as naive lacked CD45RO, were positively chosen for CCR7, and omitted terminally differentiated effector memory CD45RA+ cells. The sample comprised naive CD8+ T cells sorted from blood. The origin of the receptors is a man aged 30 to 39 in good health.

This clone was counted a single time. The genes are TRBV7-2 and TRBJ2-1; unclear D gene. V lost 2 bases and J lost 5, with 13 bases in between. CDR3 length equals 15 residues. CDR1 is SGHTA, CDR2 FQGNSA, per germline. The chain's CDR3 is CASSLRPRENNEQFF. CDR3 coding DNA: TGTGCCAGCAGCTTAAGGCCTCGTGAGAACAATGAGCAGTTCTTC. Full variable domain (rest looked up from reference TRBV7-2 and TRBJ2-1): GAGVSQSPSNKVTEKGKDVELRCDPISGHTALYWYRQSLGQGLEFLIYFQGNSAPDKSGLPSDRFSAERTGGSVSTLTIQRTQQEDSAVYLCASSLRPRENNEQFFGPGTRLTVL.

V gene TRBV28 combines with J gene TRBJ2-1, with 15 bases fitting TRBD2. Germline loops: CDR1 MDHEN, CDR2 SYDVKM. The CDR3 is 19 amino acids. V was pared by 2 bases and J by 0 bases, with 5 bases of the junction left unmatched. The CDR3 spells CASSLGLAGGLGSYNEQFF. The CDR3, as DNA: TGTGCCAGCAGTTTAGGACTAGCGGGAGGGCTTGGCTCCTACAATGAGCAGTTCTTC.

The genes are TRBV6-5 and TRBJ2-7; tentative D call: TRBD1 (5 bases). Trimming removed 0 bases from V and 5 bases from J, with 11 bases in between. Looked up from germline, CDR1 is MNHEY and CDR2 is SVGAGI. There are 14 residues in the CDR3. CDR3 amino acids: CASSYSGRRHEQYF. The CDR3 region has the DNA TGTGCCAGCAGTTACTCGGGGCGACGCCACGAGCAGTACTTC.

This chain links TRBV11-2 with TRBJ2-7; a possible D gene is TRBD1 (5 bases). Trimming took off 7 bases at V and 4 bases at J, with 17 bases between the two ends. The germline V gene has CDR1 SGHAT and CDR2 FQNNGV. The CDR3 totals 14 residues. CDR3 amino acids: CASIEKGFGYEQYF. CDR3 sequence (DNA): TGTGCCAGCATCGAAAAGGGGTTCGGGTACGAGCAGTACTTC.

The chain has TRBV5-1 and TRBJ2-3; no clear D. There are 12 residues in the CDR3. The germline CDR1 and CDR2 sequences are SGHRS and YFSETQ. V lost 4 bases and J 3 bases, leaving 6 bases between the germline ends. CDR3 sequence (DNA): TGCGCCAGCAGCGGGGATACAGATACGCAGTATTTT. Its translation: CASSGDTDTQYF.

This clone was detected only once. V gene TRBV2 combines with J gene TRBJ1-4, with TRBD1 matching 8 bases. This CDR3 has 16 residues. Germline V lookup: CDR1 SNHLY, CDR2 FYNNEI. The V segment lost 3 bases and the J segment 7 bases; nucleotides outside the gene matches: 10. CDR3 region: CASSDSSGTGGEKLFF. In DNA, the CDR3 is TGTGCCAGCAGTGACTCTTCCGGGACAGGAGGTGAAAAACTGTTTTTT.

The chain combines TRBV11-3 with TRBJ2-7, with TRBD1 identical over 8 bases. The CDR3 is 17 residues long. The germline V gene encodes CDR1 SGHNT and CDR2 YENEEA. Unmatched junction bases numbered 9, after V lost 1 base and J lost 1 base. The CDR3 is CASSLGGTGSGSYEQYF. The DNA for the CDR3 is TGTGCCAGCAGCTTAGGCGGGACAGGATCAGGGTCCTACGAGCAGTACTTC.

J is TRBJ2-1 and V is TRBV7-9, with D possibly matching TRBD1 (5 bases). This CDR3 comprises 14 residues. Germline values: CDR1 SEHNR, CDR2 FQNEAQ (reference sequence). V gave up 0 bases and J gave up 6 bases, with 9 bases separating them. DNA of the CDR3: TGTGCCAGCAGCTTAGCACAGGAATTCAATGAGCAGTTCTTC. Translated, it gives CASSLAQEFNEQFF.

The chain employs TRBV6-5 and TRBJ1-2; 8 positions match TRBD1. The germline V gene encodes CDR1 MNHEY and CDR2 SVGAGI. There are 15 residues in the CDR3. V lost 5 bases and J lost 3; bases outside the gene matches: 8. The DNA for the CDR3 is TGTGCCAGCAGTCCAACCAGGACAGGGTACTATGGCTACACCTTC. It encodes CASSPTRTGYYGYTF.

The chain links TRBV4-1 to TRBJ2-1; 9 nucleotides line up with TRBD2. This CDR3 has 15 residues. Trimming cost V 1 base and J 15 bases; bases outside gene matches: 13. CDR1 and CDR2 from the germline V gene are MGHRA and YSYEKL. CDR3 coding DNA: TGCGCCAGCAGCCAAGCGGAAAATCCGGGACTAGCTATGTTCTTC. Its translation: CASSQAENPGLAMFF.

The V gene is TRBV6-4, the J gene TRBJ1-5; TRBD1 is a possible D gene (5 bases). With 0 bases removed from V and 7 bases from J, the gap between germline ends came to 13 bases. From germline, CDR1 is MRHNA and CDR2 SNTAGT. CDR3 size: 15 residues. In DNA form, the CDR3 reads TGTGCCAGCAGTGACTCGATCGGGGACTCCCAGCCCCAGCATTTT. Translating it yields CASSDSIGDSQPQHF.

The chain couples TRBV27 to TRBJ2-7, with D tentatively TRBD1 or TRBD2 (5 bases each). Germline assignment: CDR1 MNHEY and CDR2 SMNVEV (reference sequence). This CDR3 is 15 amino acids long. Trimming removed 5 bases at V and 3 bases at J, with 17 bases between. The CDR3 DNA reads as TGTGCCAGCAGTCTCGTGGGGGAGTCCCTCTACGAGCAGTACTTC. Translating it yields CASSLVGESLYEQYF.

The gene calls are TRBV7-9 and TRBJ2-1; D is uncertain. Germline CDR1 reads SEHNR; CDR2 reads FQNEAQ (reference sequence). This CDR3 has 13 amino acids. The V end lost 5 bases, the J end lost 4 bases, and 9 bases lay between the germline ends. CDR3 sequence (DNA): TGTGCCAGCAGCCTTCCCACTTACAATGAGCAGTTCTTC. Translation: CASSLPTYNEQFF. Supplemented by reference TRBV7-9 and TRBJ2-1, the full variable domain reads DTGVSQNPRHKITKRGQNVTFRCDPISEHNRLYWYRQTLGQGPEFLTYFQNEAQLEKSRLLSDRFSAERPKGSFSTLEIQRTEQGDSAMYLCASSLPTYNEQFFGPGTRLTVL.

V is TRBV29-1 and J is TRBJ2-1; the match to TRBD2 covers 9 bases. The CDR3 is 14 residues long. Trimming took 4 bases from V and 7 from J; bases not matched to a gene: 8. Germline assignment: CDR1 SQVTM and CDR2 ANQGSEA. CDR3 region: CSVGGGRASNEQFF. CDR3 bases: TGCAGCGTTGGGGGCGGGAGGGCCTCAAATGAGCAGTTCTTC.

This rearrangement joins TRBV7-9 to TRBJ2-1, with 7 bases identical to TRBD1. After removal of 1 base from V and 5 bases from J, the junction contained 11 bases not matched to a gene. Germline assignment: CDR1 SEHNR and CDR2 FQNEAQ (reference sequence). This CDR3 has 17 amino acids. This chain's CDR3 is CASSLEGLYRGNNEQFF. CDR3 nucleotides: TGTGCCAGCAGCTTAGAGGGGCTTTACAGGGGAAACAATGAGCAGTTCTTC.

V usage is TRBV14 and J usage is TRBJ2-7; possibly TRBD2 for D (5 bases). V was pared by 1 base and J by 4 bases, with 8 bases between. Germline CDR1 reads SGHDN; CDR2 reads FVKESK. The CDR3 is made up of 13 amino acids. For the CDR3, the DNA is TGTGCCAGCAGCCAAGGAACGGGATACGAGCAGTACTTC. Residues: CASSQGTGYEQYF.

The chain recombines TRBV7-9 with TRBJ2-7; the D is unclear. CDR1 is SEHNR and CDR2 is FQNEAQ in the germline V gene (reference sequence). V lost 5 bases and J 6 bases, leaving 8 bases between the germline ends. This CDR3 spans 11 amino acids. The DNA of the CDR3 is TGTGCCAGCAGCCAAGGGTTCGAGCAGTACTTC. Translating gives CASSQGFEQYF.

This clone was counted once. This chain joins TRBV5-1 and TRBJ1-4; 9 nucleotides align to TRBD1. With 4 bases clipped from V and 7 bases from J, the junction kept 23 bases outside the gene matches. The length of the CDR3 is 20 residues. Germline CDR1 reads SGHRS; CDR2 reads YFSETQ. The CDR3 reads CASSRTTRDRDWGRGEKLFF. The CDR3 nucleotides are TGCGCCAGCAGCCGGACGACCCGGGACAGGGATTGGGGCAGAGGTGAAAAACTGTTTTTT.

V is TRBV9 and J is TRBJ1-2; 7 nucleotides line up with TRBD1. Per germline, CDR1 SGDLS and CDR2 YYNGEE. Trimming cost V 3 bases and J 4 bases; bases outside gene matches: 6. This CDR3 region has 14 residues. Written as DNA, the CDR3 is TGTGCCAGCAGCGGGACAGGTAGCCCCTATGGCTACACCTTC. It codes for CASSGTGSPYGYTF.

J is TRBJ2-7 and V is TRBV6-1; 9 bases agree with TRBD1. Germline CDR1 is MNHNS and CDR2 is SASEGT. The V segment lost 8 bases and the J segment 4 bases; nucleotides outside the gene matches: 12. The CDR3 covers 15 residues. The CDR3 nucleotides are TGTGCCAGCGGACCGGACAGGGGACGGGGGTACGAGCAGTACTTC. It encodes CASGPDRGRGYEQYF.

Regarding this clone: This CDR3 is also generated by other DNA sequences in the sample. The gene calls are TRBV27 and TRBJ2-7; 7 bases are a match to TRBD1. The J segment lost 4 bases and the V segment lost 3 bases, leaving 3 bases of the junction unmatched. The CDR3 is 13 residues long. From germline, CDR1 is MNHEY and CDR2 SMNVEV (reference sequence). CDR3 DNA: TGTGCCAGCAGTTTGACAGGGACATACGAGCAGTACTTC. It yields the protein CASSLTGTYEQYF.

The chain couples TRBV7-8 to TRBJ2-2, with a weak D call TRBD2 (5 bases). The V and J ends lost 5 bases and 0 bases respectively, with 13 bases between them. CDR3 length: 16 residues. The germline V gene has CDR1 SGHVS and CDR2 FQNEAQ. The CDR3 reads CASSGTSGTNTGELFF. In DNA, the CDR3 is TGTGCCAGCAGCGGCACGAGCGGAACGAACACCGGGGAGCTGTTTTTT.

The CDR3 DNA follows: TGCAGCGTTGAAGACCCCGGAGAGGTTTTAGAGACCCAGTACTTC. Protein: CSVEDPGEVLETQYF. V and J are TRBV29-1 and TRBJ2-5, with D unresolved. Germline assignment: CDR1 SQVTM and CDR2 ANQGSEA. Trimming removed 0 bases from V and 4 bases from J, with 15 bases in between. The CDR3 has 15 amino acids. The variable domain in full, with the rest retrieved from reference TRBV29-1 and TRBJ2-5, is SAVISQKPSRDICQRGTSLTIQCQVDSQVTMMFWYRQQPGQSLTLIATANQGSEATYESGFVIDKFPISRPNLTFSTLTVSNMSPEDSSIYLCSVEDPGEVLETQYFGPGTRLLVL.

This CDR3 reads CASSSTGRFGTQHF. The CDR3 region has the DNA TGTGCCAGCAGCTCGACGGGTCGATTCGGGACCCAGCATTTT. The genes are TRBV27 and TRBJ1-5; no clear D. Trimming cost V 6 bases and J 11 bases, with 20 bases left between them. There are 14 residues in the CDR3. CDR1 is MNHEY and CDR2 is SMNVEV in the germline V gene (reference sequence).

The V call is TRBV4-1, the J call TRBJ2-5; TRBD2 aligns across 10 bases. CDR1 and CDR2 (germline): MGHRA, YSYEKL. V was clipped by 4 bases and J by 3 bases; unmatched bases: 2. The CDR3 is 14 residues long. CDR3 protein: CASSPGLAEETQYF. The CDR3 DNA reads as TGCGCCAGCAGCCCAGGACTAGCGGAAGAGACCCAGTACTTC.

The count of this clone is one. The chain couples TRBV7-8 to TRBJ2-7; 8 bases map to TRBD1. From germline, CDR1 is SGHVS and CDR2 FQNEAQ. The CDR3 contains 16 residues. Trimming took 4 bases from V and 2 from J; bases not matched to a gene: 10. The CDR3 bases are TGTGCCAGCAGCTCAAGACAGGGGCCAACGACCTACGAGCAGTACTTC. It is translated as CASSSRQGPTTYEQYF.

V usage is TRBV6-4 and J usage is TRBJ1-2, with a tentative D call TRBD1 (5 bases). CDR1 and CDR2 (germline): MRHNA, SNTAGT. Trimming removed 4 bases at V and 4 bases at J, with 10 bases between. The CDR3 is made up of 13 amino acids. The CDR3 loop is CASSVEGSYGYTF. Here the CDR3 DNA reads TGTGCCAGCAGTGTTGAGGGGAGCTATGGCTACACCTTC.

The chain joins TRBV11-2 to TRBJ2-3; 8 nucleotides line up with TRBD1. The length of the CDR3 is 15 residues. The trim removed 4 bases at V and 5 bases at J, leaving 8 bases unmatched. Germline-derived CDR1 and CDR2 are SGHAT and FQNNGV. Here the CDR3 DNA reads TGTGCCAGCAGCTCCGTTGGACAGGGTGGAGATACGCAGTATTTT. It specifies CASSSVGQGGDTQYF.

V usage is TRBV5-5 and J usage is TRBJ2-6; a possible D gene is TRBD1 (5 bases). Germline V lookup: CDR1 SGHKS, CDR2 YYEKEE (reference sequence). The length of the CDR3 is 17 residues. V was pared by 2 bases and J by 0 bases, with 12 bases between. CDR3 region: CASSFFQQVSGANVLTF. CDR3 nucleotides: TGTGCCAGCAGCTTCTTCCAACAGGTCTCTGGGGCCAACGTCCTGACTTTC.

The V call is TRBV5-1, the J call TRBJ2-1; the D call may be TRBD1 or TRBD2 (5 bases each). CDR1 and CDR2 from the germline V gene are SGHRS and YFSETQ. V lost 4 bases and J lost 5, with 13 bases in between. The CDR3 contains 14 residues. The CDR3 reads CASSLLGTHNEQFF. CDR3 nucleotide sequence: TGCGCCAGCAGCCTTCTGGGGACGCACAATGAGCAGTTCTTC.